This is a list of T cell receptor beta chains from one sample in a study of cytomegalovirus exposure and HLA in healthy donors. The method was immunoSEQ multiplex PCR; TCRdb's version includes in-frame clones alone and lacks a portion of them. The profile shows some 180,000 clones, about 89% of them singletons. The sequenced material came from PBMCs. All receptors come from a man younger than 45 in good health and CMV-seropositive. CDR3s include the opening cysteine and the closing phenylalanine or tryptophan. Each record gives: J gene, D gene, clone size, V gene, CDR3 protein, CDR3 DNA. D genes are given only for firm matches. Only some rows state a clone size, as once, few, many or a class for expanded clones.

J gene: TRBJ1-1
D gene: .
clone size: .
V gene: TRBV2
CDR3 protein: CASSGSGGEPLEAFF
CDR3 DNA: TGTGCCAGCAGTGGGAGTGGGGGGGAACCCCTTGAAGCTTTCTTT

J gene: TRBJ2-1
D gene: .
clone size: .
V gene: TRBV6-6
CDR3 protein: CASSLRQGGNNEQFF
CDR3 DNA: TGTGCCAGCAGCCTGAGACAGGGAGGGAACAATGAGCAGTTCTTC

J gene: TRBJ2-5
D gene: TRBD1
clone size: .
V gene: TRBV5-1
CDR3 protein: CASSPGTGGETQYF
CDR3 DNA: TGCGCCAGCAGCCCGGGGACAGGGGGAGAGACCCAGTACTTC

J gene: TRBJ1-6
D gene: .
clone size: few
V gene: TRBV6-6
CDR3 protein: CASSYSGSDGPPLHF
CDR3 DNA: TGTGCCAGCAGTTACTCGGGTTCCGACGGACCGCCCCTCCACTTT

J gene: TRBJ2-4
D gene: .
clone size: .
V gene: TRBV4-1
CDR3 protein: CASTPSRRGLGNIQYF
CDR3 DNA: TGCGCCAGCACCCCCAGCAGGAGGGGCCTAGGGAACATTCAGTACTTC

J gene: TRBJ1-4
D gene: .
clone size: .
V gene: TRBV11-2
CDR3 protein: CASSLRAGLNEKLFF
CDR3 DNA: TGTGCCAGCAGCTTGAGGGCAGGGCTTAATGAAAAACTGTTTTTT

J gene: TRBJ2-1
D gene: TRBD1
clone size: .
V gene: TRBV9
CDR3 protein: CASSSRTGRSYNEQFF
CDR3 DNA: TGTGCCAGCAGCTCCCGGACAGGGCGTTCCTACAATGAGCAGTTCTTC

J gene: TRBJ1-1
D gene: .
clone size: .
V gene: TRBV11-2
CDR3 protein: CASSLGPYGTEAFF
CDR3 DNA: TGTGCCAGCAGCTTAGGACCATATGGCACTGAAGCTTTCTTT

J gene: TRBJ2-7
D gene: .
clone size: .
V gene: TRBV6-5
CDR3 protein: CASSYSSSGSYEQYF
CDR3 DNA: TGTGCCAGCAGTTACTCGTCGTCTGGGTCCTACGAGCAGTACTTC

J gene: TRBJ2-2
D gene: .
clone size: .
V gene: TRBV6-5
CDR3 protein: CASSRRGHNTGELFF
CDR3 DNA: TGTGCCAGCAGCCGACGGGGACATAACACCGGGGAGCTGTTTTTT

J gene: TRBJ1-5
D gene: .
clone size: .
V gene: TRBV6-5
CDR3 protein: CASSDSNSNQPQHF
CDR3 DNA: TGTGCCAGCAGTGACAGCAATAGCAATCAGCCCCAGCATTTT

J gene: TRBJ1-4
D gene: .
clone size: .
V gene: TRBV9
CDR3 protein: CASSVEGGGSKDEKLFF
CDR3 DNA: TGTGCCAGCAGCGTAGAAGGGGGAGGCAGTAAGGATGAAAAACTGTTTTTT

J gene: TRBJ2-7
D gene: TRBD2
clone size: .
V gene: TRBV7-2
CDR3 protein: CASSPTAASGGMGEQYF
CDR3 DNA: TGTGCCAGCAGCCCCACCGCGGCTAGCGGGGGGATGGGCGAGCAGTACTTC

J gene: TRBJ1-6
D gene: TRBD1
clone size: .
V gene: TRBV9
CDR3 protein: CASGDRVDSPLHF
CDR3 DNA: TGTGCCAGCGGAGACAGGGTGGATTCACCCCTCCACTTT

J gene: TRBJ1-2
D gene: .
clone size: .
V gene: TRBV6-5
CDR3 protein: CASSRPTSEGYTF
CDR3 DNA: TGTGCCAGCAGCCGTCCTACATCCGAAGGCTACACCTTC

J gene: TRBJ1-2
D gene: .
clone size: .
V gene: TRBV4-3
CDR3 protein: CASSQAWTEDGYTF
CDR3 DNA: TGCGCCAGCAGCCAAGCCTGGACAGAGGATGGCTACACCTTC

J gene: TRBJ2-7
D gene: .
clone size: .
V gene: TRBV19
CDR3 protein: CASSIPPHRGWEQYF
CDR3 DNA: TGTGCCAGTAGTATACCCCCCCATAGGGGCTGGGAGCAGTACTTC

J gene: TRBJ1-1
D gene: TRBD1
clone size: .
V gene: TRBV4-3
CDR3 protein: CASSQGTGATEAFF
CDR3 DNA: TGCGCCAGCAGCCAAGGAACAGGGGCCACTGAAGCTTTCTTT

J gene: TRBJ1-5
D gene: .
clone size: .
V gene: TRBV5-6
CDR3 protein: CASTLGGRNQPQHF
CDR3 DNA: TGTGCCAGCACCCTCGGGGGGAGGAATCAGCCCCAGCATTTT

J gene: TRBJ1-1
D gene: .
clone size: .
V gene: TRBV4-1
CDR3 protein: CASSQGGAQAFF
CDR3 DNA: TGCGCCAGCAGCCAAGGGGGGGCACAAGCTTTCTTT

J gene: TRBJ1-1
D gene: TRBD1
clone size: .
V gene: TRBV6-1
CDR3 protein: CASSVRTGGLNTEAFF
CDR3 DNA: TGTGCCAGCAGTGTTCGGACAGGGGGGTTGAACACTGAAGCTTTCTTT

J gene: TRBJ2-7
D gene: .
clone size: .
V gene: TRBV5-1
CDR3 protein: CASSLDSSRAYEQYF
CDR3 DNA: TGCGCCAGCAGCTTGGATTCCTCTCGCGCTTACGAGCAGTACTTC

J gene: TRBJ2-3
D gene: TRBD2
clone size: .
V gene: TRBV7-6
CDR3 protein: CASSRRGGGATDTQYF
CDR3 DNA: TGTGCCAGCAGCCGACGGGGCGGGGGGGCCACAGATACGCAGTATTTT

J gene: TRBJ1-1
D gene: .
clone size: .
V gene: TRBV29-1
CDR3 protein: CSVTGGNTEAFF
CDR3 DNA: TGCAGCGTGACGGGGGGGAACACTGAAGCTTTCTTT

J gene: TRBJ2-7
D gene: .
clone size: .
V gene: TRBV11-3
CDR3 protein: CASSRGVGGAPDEQYF
CDR3 DNA: TGTGCCAGCAGCAGGGGGGTGGGCGGCGCACCCGACGAGCAGTACTTC

J gene: TRBJ2-1
D gene: .
clone size: .
V gene: TRBV4-3
CDR3 protein: CASSQEGDRNEQFF
CDR3 DNA: TGCGCCAGCAGCCAAGAGGGGGACCGCAATGAGCAGTTCTTC

J gene: TRBJ2-7
D gene: .
clone size: .
V gene: TRBV20-1
CDR3 protein: CSARGGYEQYF
CDR3 DNA: TGCAGTGCTAGAGGCGGCTACGAGCAGTACTTC

J gene: TRBJ2-3
D gene: TRBD2
clone size: .
V gene: TRBV7-8
CDR3 protein: CASSLWGGSGTDTQYF
CDR3 DNA: TGTGCCAGCAGCTTATGGGGGGGTTCGGGGACAGATACGCAGTATTTT

J gene: TRBJ2-1
D gene: TRBD2
clone size: .
V gene: TRBV2
CDR3 protein: CASSEDSGGAYEQFF
CDR3 DNA: TGTGCCAGCAGTGAAGACAGCGGGGGGGCGTATGAGCAGTTCTTC

J gene: TRBJ1-2
D gene: .
clone size: .
V gene: TRBV6-5
CDR3 protein: CASSYSGRDYGYTF
CDR3 DNA: TGTGCCAGCAGTTACTCGGGGAGGGACTATGGCTACACCTTC

J gene: TRBJ2-1
D gene: .
clone size: .
V gene: TRBV6-6
CDR3 protein: CASSWDGQYNEQFF
CDR3 DNA: TGTGCCAGCAGTTGGGATGGACAGTACAATGAGCAGTTCTTC

J gene: TRBJ2-1
D gene: TRBD2
clone size: .
V gene: TRBV4-2
CDR3 protein: CASSQDFTSGRMNEQFF
CDR3 DNA: TGTGCCAGCAGCCAAGATTTTACTAGCGGGCGGATGAATGAGCAGTTCTTC

J gene: TRBJ1-6
D gene: TRBD1
clone size: .
V gene: TRBV2
CDR3 protein: CASRPGGNSPLHF
CDR3 DNA: TGTGCCAGCCGGCCAGGGGGCAATTCACCCCTCCACTTT

J gene: TRBJ2-1
D gene: .
clone size: .
V gene: TRBV15
CDR3 protein: CATSRDSGRGAYNEQFF
CDR3 DNA: TGTGCCACCAGCAGAGATTCGGGTAGGGGGGCCTACAATGAGCAGTTCTTC

J gene: TRBJ2-2
D gene: TRBD2
clone size: .
V gene: TRBV9
CDR3 protein: CASSPLPGLENTGELFF
CDR3 DNA: TGTGCCAGCAGCCCTCTTCCGGGACTAGAGAACACCGGGGAGCTGTTTTTT

J gene: TRBJ1-4
D gene: .
clone size: .
V gene: TRBV6-6
CDR3 protein: CASSYRAGVEKLFF
CDR3 DNA: TGTGCCAGCAGTTACAGGGCAGGGGTTGAAAAACTGTTTTTT

J gene: TRBJ2-1
D gene: TRBD2
clone size: .
V gene: TRBV11-2
CDR3 protein: CASSLGPLLANEQFF
CDR3 DNA: TGTGCCAGCAGCTTAGGCCCGCTACTAGCGAATGAGCAGTTCTTC

J gene: TRBJ2-5
D gene: .
clone size: .
V gene: TRBV5-1
CDR3 protein: CASSLTVAEETQYF
CDR3 DNA: TGCGCCAGCAGCTTGACGGTGGCGGAAGAGACCCAGTACTTC

J gene: TRBJ1-2
D gene: TRBD1
clone size: .
V gene: TRBV2
CDR3 protein: CASRSGQNYGYTF
CDR3 DNA: TGTGCCAGCAGGTCGGGACAGAACTATGGCTACACCTTC

J gene: TRBJ1-1
D gene: .
clone size: once
V gene: TRBV27
CDR3 protein: CASSFGADTEAFF
CDR3 DNA: TGTGCCAGCAGTTTCGGGGCGGACACTGAAGCTTTCTTT

J gene: TRBJ2-7
D gene: TRBD2
clone size: .
V gene: TRBV28
CDR3 protein: CASTSKTSGAYEQYF
CDR3 DNA: TGTGCCAGCACCTCGAAGACTAGCGGGGCCTACGAGCAGTACTTC

J gene: TRBJ2-7
D gene: .
clone size: .
V gene: TRBV27
CDR3 protein: CASSLGEQYF
CDR3 DNA: TGTGCCAGCAGTTTGGGCGAGCAGTACTTC

J gene: TRBJ1-1
D gene: .
clone size: .
V gene: TRBV5-1
CDR3 protein: CASSLAEGRGTEAFF
CDR3 DNA: TGCGCCAGCAGCTTGGCCGAGGGACGGGGGACTGAAGCTTTCTTT

J gene: TRBJ1-5
D gene: .
clone size: .
V gene: TRBV19
CDR3 protein: CASSISGMGQPQHF
CDR3 DNA: TGTGCCAGTAGTATATCGGGGATGGGGCAGCCCCAGCATTTT

J gene: TRBJ2-7
D gene: .
clone size: .
V gene: TRBV21-1
CDR3 protein: CASSKRQDWHYEQYF
CDR3 DNA: TGTGCCAGCAGCAAACGACAGGACTGGCACTACGAGCAGTACTTC

J gene: TRBJ1-4
D gene: .
clone size: .
V gene: TRBV5-6
CDR3 protein: CASSLPNFGGSEKLFF
CDR3 DNA: TGTGCCAGCAGCTTGCCAAATTTCGGCGGGAGTGAAAAACTGTTTTTT

J gene: TRBJ1-5
D gene: .
clone size: .
V gene: TRBV9
CDR3 protein: CASSVGGGYQPQHF
CDR3 DNA: TGTGCCAGCAGCGTAGGGGGGGGATATCAGCCCCAGCATTTT

J gene: TRBJ2-2
D gene: .
clone size: .
V gene: TRBV9
CDR3 protein: CASKSRSNTGELFF
CDR3 DNA: TGTGCCAGCAAAAGCAGATCTAACACCGGGGAGCTGTTTTTT

J gene: TRBJ1-1
D gene: TRBD1
clone size: .
V gene: TRBV27
CDR3 protein: CASSHGTGAEAFF
CDR3 DNA: TGTGCCAGCAGCCACGGGACAGGGGCTGAAGCTTTCTTT

J gene: TRBJ2-5
D gene: .
clone size: .
V gene: TRBV6-5
CDR3 protein: CASSYGAGLETQYF
CDR3 DNA: TGTGCCAGCAGTTACGGGGCAGGGTTGGAGACCCAGTACTTC

J gene: TRBJ2-6
D gene: TRBD1
clone size: .
V gene: TRBV2
CDR3 protein: CASVVDLGQGFSGANVLTF
CDR3 DNA: TGTGCCAGCGTGGTGGATTTGGGACAGGGTTTTTCCGGGGCCAACGTCCTGACTTTC

J gene: TRBJ1-5
D gene: .
clone size: once
V gene: TRBV28
CDR3 protein: CASLTSGNQPQHF
CDR3 DNA: TGTGCCAGCCTAACGTCGGGAAATCAGCCCCAGCATTTT